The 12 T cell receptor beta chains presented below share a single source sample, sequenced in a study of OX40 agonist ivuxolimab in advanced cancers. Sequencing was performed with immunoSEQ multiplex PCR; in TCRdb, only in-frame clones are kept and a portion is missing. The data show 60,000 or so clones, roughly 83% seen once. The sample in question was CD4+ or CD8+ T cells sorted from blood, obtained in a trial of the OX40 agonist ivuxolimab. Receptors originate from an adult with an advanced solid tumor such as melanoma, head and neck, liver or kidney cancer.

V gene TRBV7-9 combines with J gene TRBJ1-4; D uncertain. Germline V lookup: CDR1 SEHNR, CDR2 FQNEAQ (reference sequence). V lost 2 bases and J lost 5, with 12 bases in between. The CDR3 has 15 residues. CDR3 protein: CASSLSMGRNEKLFF. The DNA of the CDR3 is TGTGCCAGCAGCTTAAGTATGGGGAGAAATGAAAAACTGTTTTTT.

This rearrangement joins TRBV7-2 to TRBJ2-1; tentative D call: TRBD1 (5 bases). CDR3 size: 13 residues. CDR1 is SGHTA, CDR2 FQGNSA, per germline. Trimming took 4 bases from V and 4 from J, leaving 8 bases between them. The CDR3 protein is CASSSGQYNEQFF. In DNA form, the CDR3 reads TGTGCCAGCAGCTCCGGACAATACAATGAGCAGTTCTTC.

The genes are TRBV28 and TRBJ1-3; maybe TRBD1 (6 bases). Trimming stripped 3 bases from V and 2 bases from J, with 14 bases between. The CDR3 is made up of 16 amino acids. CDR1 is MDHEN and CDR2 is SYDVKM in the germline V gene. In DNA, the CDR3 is TGTGCCAGCAGTTTGGAAGAGGGACAACCTGGAAACACCATATATTTT. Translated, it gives CASSLEEGQPGNTIYF.

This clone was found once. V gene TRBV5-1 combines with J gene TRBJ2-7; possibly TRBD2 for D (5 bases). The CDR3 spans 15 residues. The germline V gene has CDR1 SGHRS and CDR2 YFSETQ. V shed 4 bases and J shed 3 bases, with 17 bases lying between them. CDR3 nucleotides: TGCGCCAGCAGCCTCGGGATTCAGAGGGACTACGAGCAGTACTTC. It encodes CASSLGIQRDYEQYF.

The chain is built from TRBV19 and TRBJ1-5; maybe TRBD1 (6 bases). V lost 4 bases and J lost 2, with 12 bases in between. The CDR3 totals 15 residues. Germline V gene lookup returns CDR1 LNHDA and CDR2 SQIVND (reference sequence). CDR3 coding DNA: TGTGCCAGTAGTAGAGGGGGAGCCGGCAATCAGCCCCAGCATTTT. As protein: CASSRGGAGNQPQHF.

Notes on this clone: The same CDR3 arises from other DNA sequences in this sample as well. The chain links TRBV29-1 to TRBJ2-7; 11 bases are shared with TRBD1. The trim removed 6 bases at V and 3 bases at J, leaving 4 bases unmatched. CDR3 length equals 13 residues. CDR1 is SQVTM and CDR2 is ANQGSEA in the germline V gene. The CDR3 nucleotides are TGCAGCGTGCGCGGGACAGGGGGCTACGAGCAGTACTTC. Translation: CSVRGTGGYEQYF.

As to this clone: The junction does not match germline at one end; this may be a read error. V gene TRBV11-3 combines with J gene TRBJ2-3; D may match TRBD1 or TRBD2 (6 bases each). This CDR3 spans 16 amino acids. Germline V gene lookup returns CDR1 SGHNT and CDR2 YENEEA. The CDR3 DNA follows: TGTGCCAGCACCTTAGGCGGGACAACTAGCACAGATACGCAGTATTTT. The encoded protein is CASTLGGTTSTDTQYF.

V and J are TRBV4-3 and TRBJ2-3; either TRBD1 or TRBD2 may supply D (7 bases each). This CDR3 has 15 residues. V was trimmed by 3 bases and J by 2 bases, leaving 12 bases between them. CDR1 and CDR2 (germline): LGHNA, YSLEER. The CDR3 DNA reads TGCGCCAGCAGCCAGCAGGGGGGGCACACAGATACGCAGTATTTT. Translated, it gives CASSQQGGHTDTQYF.

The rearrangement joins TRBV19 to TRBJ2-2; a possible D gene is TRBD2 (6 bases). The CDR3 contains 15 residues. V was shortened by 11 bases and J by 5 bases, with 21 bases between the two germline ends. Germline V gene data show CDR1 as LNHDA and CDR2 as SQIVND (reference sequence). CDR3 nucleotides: TGTGCCGCGGGCGGAGGGCCCGGAGTTACCGGGGAGCTGTTTTTT. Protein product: CAAGGGPGVTGELFF.

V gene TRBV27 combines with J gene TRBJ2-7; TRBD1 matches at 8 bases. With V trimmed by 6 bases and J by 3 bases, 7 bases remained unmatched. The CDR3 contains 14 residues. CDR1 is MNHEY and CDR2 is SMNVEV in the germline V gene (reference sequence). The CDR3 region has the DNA TGTGCCAGCAGCACGGGACAGGCGAACTACGAGCAGTACTTC. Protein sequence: CASSTGQANYEQYF.

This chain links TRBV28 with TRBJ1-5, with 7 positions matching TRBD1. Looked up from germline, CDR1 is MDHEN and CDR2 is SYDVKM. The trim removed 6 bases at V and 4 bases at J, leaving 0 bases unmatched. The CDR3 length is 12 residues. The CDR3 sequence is CASRQGNQPQHF. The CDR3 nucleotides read TGTGCCAGCAGACAGGGGAATCAGCCCCAGCATTTT.

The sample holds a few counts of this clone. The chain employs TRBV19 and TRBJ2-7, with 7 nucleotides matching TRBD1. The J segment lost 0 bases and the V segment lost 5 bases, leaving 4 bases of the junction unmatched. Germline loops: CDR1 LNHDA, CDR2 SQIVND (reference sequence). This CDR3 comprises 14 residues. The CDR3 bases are TGTGCCAGTAGTCGGGACAGAAACTCCTACGAGCAGTACTTC. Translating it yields CASSRDRNSYEQYF.